The 7 T cell receptor beta chains below were found in one sample sequenced in a study of blood T cell repertoires in COVID-19. Assay: immunoSEQ multiplex PCR; the TCRdb copy retains only in-frame clones and omits some. The data contain 350,000 or so clones, 86% of them singletons. Sequencing was performed on PBMCs or T cells enriched from blood (not recorded which). Receptors were obtained from a woman aged 40 to 49 with acute COVID-19.

The V call is TRBV4-1, the J call TRBJ1-2; possibly TRBD1 for D (6 bases). This CDR3 has 14 amino acids. Trimming shortened V by 3 bases and J by 8 bases, and 16 bases separated the two germline ends. Germline V gives CDR1 MGHRA, CDR2 YSYEKL. The CDR3: CASSQLQGNRGYTF. The CDR3 bases are TGCGCCAGCAGCCAGCTACAGGGAAATAGAGGCTACACCTTC.

The rearrangement links TRBV5-1 to TRBJ2-7; D uncertain. The CDR3 is made up of 13 amino acids. Per germline, CDR1 SGHRS and CDR2 YFSETQ. The V end lost 0 bases, the J end lost 1 base, and 5 bases lay between the germline ends. The CDR3 protein is CASSLESSYEQYF. Written as DNA, the CDR3 is TGCGCCAGCAGCTTGGAATCTTCCTACGAGCAGTACTTC. The complete variable domain, with remaining parts taken from reference TRBV5-1 and TRBJ2-7, reads KAGVTQTPRYLIKTRGQQVTLSCSPISGHRSVSWYQQTPGQGLQFLFEYFSETQRNKGNFPGRFSGRQFSNSRSEMNVSTLELGDSALYLCASSLESSYEQYFGPGTRLTVT.

Here the CDR3 DNA reads TGTGCCAGCAGTCCAACCGGGACAGGGGCCTACGAGCAGTACTTC. It specifies CASSPTGTGAYEQYF. This chain links TRBV6-5 with TRBJ2-7, with 10 nucleotides matching TRBD1. The germline gives CDR1 MNHEY, CDR2 SVGAGI. V shed 5 bases, J shed 2 bases, and the junction held 6 bases outside the gene matches. The CDR3 length is 15 residues.

As for this clone: This sequence may be a read error, since a much larger clone differs from it by one base. V usage is TRBV7-2 and J usage is TRBJ1-1, with 8 positions matching TRBD1. V was clipped by 2 bases and J by 1 base; unmatched bases: 0. Germline V gene data show CDR1 as SGHTA and CDR2 as FQGNSA. The CDR3 runs to 14 residues. DNA for the CDR3: TGTGCCAGCAGCTTAACAGGGGGGAACACTGAAGCTTTCTTT. Its protein is CASSLTGGNTEAFF.

The chain joins TRBV19 to TRBJ1-2; D might be TRBD1 (5 bases). The V end was cut by 6 bases, the J end by 6 bases, with 17 bases between. Germline assignment: CDR1 LNHDA and CDR2 SQIVND (reference sequence). The CDR3 runs 14 residues. The CDR3 loop reads CASRTTGAGDGYTF. The DNA for the CDR3 is TGTGCCAGTAGGACTACCGGGGCGGGGGATGGCTACACCTTC.

The V call is TRBV6-4, the J call TRBJ1-6; D is unresolved. The germline CDR1 and CDR2 sequences are MRHNA and SNTAGT. With 5 bases removed from V and 9 bases from J, the gap between germline ends came to 14 bases. This CDR3 comprises 14 residues. The CDR3 nucleotides read TGTGCCAGCAGTACGGGGAAGAAGGCTTCACCCCTCCACTTT. It encodes CASSTGKKASPLHF.

V gene TRBV7-6 combines with J gene TRBJ2-3, with 7 bases fitting TRBD1. Germline trimming cut 8 bases from V and 1 base from J; bases unmatched to any gene: 9. Germline-derived CDR1 and CDR2 are SGHVS and FNYEAQ. The CDR3 covers 15 residues. This chain's CDR3 is CASSLGQVGTDTQYF. The CDR3 region has the DNA TGTGCCAGCTCCCTAGGACAGGTTGGCACAGATACGCAGTATTTT.